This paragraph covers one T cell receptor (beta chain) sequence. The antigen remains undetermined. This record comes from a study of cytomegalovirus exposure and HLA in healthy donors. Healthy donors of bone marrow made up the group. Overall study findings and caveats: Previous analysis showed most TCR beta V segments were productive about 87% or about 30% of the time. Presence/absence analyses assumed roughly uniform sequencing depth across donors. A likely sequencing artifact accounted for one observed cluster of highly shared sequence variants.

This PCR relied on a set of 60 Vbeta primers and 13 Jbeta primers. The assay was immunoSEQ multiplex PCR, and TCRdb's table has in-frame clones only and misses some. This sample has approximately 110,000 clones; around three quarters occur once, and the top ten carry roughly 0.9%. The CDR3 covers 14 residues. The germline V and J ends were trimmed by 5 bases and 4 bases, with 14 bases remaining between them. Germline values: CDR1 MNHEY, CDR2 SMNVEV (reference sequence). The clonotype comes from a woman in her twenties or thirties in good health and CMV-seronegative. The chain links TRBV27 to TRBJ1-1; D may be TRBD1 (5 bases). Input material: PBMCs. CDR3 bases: TGTGCCAGCAGTCCAGGGTCTATCGGCACTGAAGCTTTCTTT. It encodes CASSPGSIGTEAFF.